This TCR beta chain derives from a study of T cells expressing NK-cell markers. General study points: Whether expanded NKG2C+ T cell clones recognized HCMV stayed uncertain.

In the case of this clonotype: The antigen remains undetermined.

Using the 5' RACE reads, TCRdb records one entry per CDR3 protein without DNA. Found here are some 440,000 distinct CDR3 sequences; the top ten clones hold more than 1.4%. The CDR3 loop spans 15 amino acids. CDR1 and CDR2 from the germline V gene are GTSNPN and SVGIG (reference sequence). The sequenced sample was blood T cells: a sorted CD56 or NKG2C T cell subset, CD4+ or CD8+ T cells, or bulk PBMC T cells (not recorded which). The chain links TRBV30 to TRBJ2-5. The sequence derives from a woman between 45 and 60 years old in good health. CDR3 residues: CAWSVQNLGQETQYF.